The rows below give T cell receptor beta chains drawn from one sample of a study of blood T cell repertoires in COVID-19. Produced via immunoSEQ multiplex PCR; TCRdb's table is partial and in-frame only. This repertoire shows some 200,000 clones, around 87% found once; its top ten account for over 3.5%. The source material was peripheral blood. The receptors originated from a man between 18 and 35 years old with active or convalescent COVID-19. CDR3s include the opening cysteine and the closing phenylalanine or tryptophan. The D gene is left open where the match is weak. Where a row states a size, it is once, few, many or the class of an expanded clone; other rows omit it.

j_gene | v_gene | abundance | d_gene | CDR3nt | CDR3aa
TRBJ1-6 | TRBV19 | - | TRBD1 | TGTGCCAACAACCCGCTACACAGGGGAACCTTTAATAATTCACCCCTCCACTTT | CANNPLHRGTFNNSPLHF
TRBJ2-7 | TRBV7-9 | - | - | TGTGCCAGCAGCTTGACAGCTGGGACATGGGAGCAGTACTTC | CASSLTAGTWEQYF
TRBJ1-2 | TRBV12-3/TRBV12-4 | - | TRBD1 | TGTGCCAGCAGGTCGGGACAGGTCTATGGCTACACCTTC | CASRSGQVYGYTF
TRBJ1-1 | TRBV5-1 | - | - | TGCGCCAGCAGCTTGGAGGGGGACGTCGAGAGGTACACTGAAGCTTTCTTT | CASSLEGDVERYTEAFF
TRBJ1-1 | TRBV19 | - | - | TGTGCCAGTAGTGGAGAATGGGGAGGGACTGAAGCTTTCTTT | CASSGEWGGTEAFF
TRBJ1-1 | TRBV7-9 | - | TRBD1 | TGTGCCAGCAGCTTAGTAGGGGGCGGTGTTGAAGCTTTCTTT | CASSLVGGGVEAFF
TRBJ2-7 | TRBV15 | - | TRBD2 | TGTGCCACCAGAGCCGGGACTAGTCGGAGCTCCTACGAGCAGTACTTC | CATRAGTSRSSYEQYF
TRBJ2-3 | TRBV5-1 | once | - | TGCGCCAGCAGCTTCGATTCCTACCCCCGGGATACGCAGTATTTT | CASSFDSYPRDTQYF
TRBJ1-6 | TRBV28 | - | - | TGTGCCAGCAGGCCGCAGGGGTATAATTCACCCCTCCACTTT | CASRPQGYNSPLHF
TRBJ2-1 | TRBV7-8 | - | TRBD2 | TGTGCCAGCAGCTCCCGGGACTATTACAATGAGCAGTTCTTC | CASSSRDYYNEQFF
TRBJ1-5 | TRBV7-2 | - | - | TGTGCCAGCAGCGCCCGGTCGGGTTCCAATCAGCCCCAGCATTTT | CASSARSGSNQPQHF
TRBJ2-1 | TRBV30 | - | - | TGTGCCTGGACCGAGGGATCTCTCGGAACCCAAGAGTTCTTC | CAWTEGSLGTQEFF
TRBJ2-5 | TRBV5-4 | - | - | TGTGCCAGCAGCTTGGACGGGGGATTAACGGAGACCCAGTACTTC | CASSLDGGLTETQYF
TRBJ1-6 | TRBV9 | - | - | TGTGCCAGCAGCGTCAGCGGCAGAGATTCACCCCTCCACTTT | CASSVSGRDSPLHF
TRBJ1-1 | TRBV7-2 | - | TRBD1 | TGTGCCAGCAGCTTAAGGGGGCCGTACACTGAAGCTTTCTTT | CASSLRGPYTEAFF
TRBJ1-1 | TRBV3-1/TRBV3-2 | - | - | TGTGCCAGCAGCCAAGGGGTGGAGGTCGGAGCTTTCTTT | CASSQGVEVGAFF
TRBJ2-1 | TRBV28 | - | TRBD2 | TGTGCCAGCAGTAGAATAGCGGGGAAGGCTAATGAGCAGTTCTTC | CASSRIAGKANEQFF
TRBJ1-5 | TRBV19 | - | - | TGTGCCAGTAGTATAGGTCAGGCCTACAATCAGCCCCAGCATTTT | CASSIGQAYNQPQHF
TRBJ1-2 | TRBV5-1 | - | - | TGCGCCAGCAGCTACACAGAATCCAATGGCTACACCTTC | CASSYTESNGYTF
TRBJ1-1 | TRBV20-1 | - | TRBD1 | TGCAGTGCTAGTCAAGGGGGCGGGAACACTGAAGCTTTCTTT | CSASQGGGNTEAFF
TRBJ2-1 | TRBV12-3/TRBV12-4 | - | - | TGTGCCAGCAGTGCGGCCCTGAGGAATGAGCAGTTCTTC | CASSAALRNEQFF
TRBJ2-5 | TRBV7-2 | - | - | TGTGCCAGCAGCTTGATGGCAGGGGTTCGAGAGACCCAGTACTTC | CASSLMAGVRETQYF
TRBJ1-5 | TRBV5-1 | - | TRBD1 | TGCGCCAGCAGCTTGACAGGGGGCGGCAATCAGCCCCAGCATTTT | CASSLTGGGNQPQHF
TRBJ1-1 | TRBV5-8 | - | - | TGTGCCAGCAGGATAAAAGACAGCGGGTCTGAAGCTTTCTTT | CASRIKDSGSEAFF
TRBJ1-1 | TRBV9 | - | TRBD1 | TGTGCCAGCAGCGTAGATGAGGGACAGGGGGTTGGAGCTTTCTTT | CASSVDEGQGVGAFF
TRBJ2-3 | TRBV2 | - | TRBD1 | TGTGCCAGCAGCAACCAGGGGGCTCTGGGAGATACGCAGTATTTT | CASSNQGALGDTQYF
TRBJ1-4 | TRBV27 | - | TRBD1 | TGTGCCAGCAGAAATTCGGACAGGCCTATCGTAGAACTGTTTTTT | CASRNSDRPIVELFF
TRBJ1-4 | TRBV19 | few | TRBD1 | TGTGCCAGCCTAAGGACAGGACCCTGGAATGAAAAACTGTTTTTT | CASLRTGPWNEKLFF
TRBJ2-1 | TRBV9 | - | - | TGTGCCAGCAGCCAAGACTCCGCGGGGGAGCAGTTCTTC | CASSQDSAGEQFF
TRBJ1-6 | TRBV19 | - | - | TGTGCCAGTAGTATAGTATCTAATTCACCCCTCCACTTT | CASSIVSNSPLHF
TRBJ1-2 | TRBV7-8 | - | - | TGTGCCAGCAGCTTAGTGGACAGCCTCTATGGCTACACCTTC | CASSLVDSLYGYTF
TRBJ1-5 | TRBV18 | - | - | TGTGCCAGCTCACCACCTGGACAACAGGCACATCAGCCCCAGCATTTT | CASSPPGQQAHQPQHF
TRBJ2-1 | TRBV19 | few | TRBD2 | TGTGCCAGTAGTCTAGCGGGGGATTCCTCCTACAATGAGCAGTTCTTC | CASSLAGDSSYNEQFF
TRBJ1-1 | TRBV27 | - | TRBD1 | TGTGCCAGCCGGGGGGACAGGTTGAACACTGAAGCTTTCTTT | CASRGDRLNTEAFF
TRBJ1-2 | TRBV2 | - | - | TGTGCCAGCAGTGAATACAGGTTGGCCCTCTTCGGCTACACCTTC | CASSEYRLALFGYTF
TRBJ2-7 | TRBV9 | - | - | TGTGCCAGCAGCGTAGATCCAGGTTCCTACGAGCAGTACTTC | CASSVDPGSYEQYF
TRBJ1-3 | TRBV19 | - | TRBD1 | TGTGCCAGTAACAGGGGTTCTGGAAACACCATATATTTT | CASNRGSGNTIYF
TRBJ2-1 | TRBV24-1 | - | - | TGTGCCACCAGTGACCAGACAGGGAGGTTCCATGAGCAGTTCTTC | CATSDQTGRFHEQFF
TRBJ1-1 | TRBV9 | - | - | TGTGCCAGCAGCGTATCAGGGGTAGCTGAAGCTTTCTTT | CASSVSGVAEAFF
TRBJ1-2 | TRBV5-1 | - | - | TGCGCCAGCAGGCCACAGGGTACTCTTTATGGCTACACCTTC | CASRPQGTLYGYTF
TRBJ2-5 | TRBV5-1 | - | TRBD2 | TGCGCCAGCAGCTTTTCCCCCAGCGGGGAGAAAGAGACCCAGTACTTC | CASSFSPSGEKETQYF
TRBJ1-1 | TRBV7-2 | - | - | TGTGCCAGCAGCCCAGGTGGGGGGATGAACACTGAAGCTTTCTTT | CASSPGGGMNTEAFF
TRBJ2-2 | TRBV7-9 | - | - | TGTGCCAGCAGCTTCGTTACCGGGGAGCTGTTTTTT | CASSFVTGELFF
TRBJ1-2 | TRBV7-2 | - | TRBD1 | TGTGCCAGCAGCCAGGGGGCAGGGTTTATCTACGATGGCTACACCTTC | CASSQGAGFIYDGYTF
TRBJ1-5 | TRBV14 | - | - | TGTGCCAGCAGCCCCCGAGGAGGGAATCAGCCCCAGCATTTT | CASSPRGGNQPQHF
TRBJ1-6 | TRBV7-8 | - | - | TGTGCCAGCAGTAGCGGAGGCTCCTATAATTCACCCCTCCACTTT | CASSSGGSYNSPLHF
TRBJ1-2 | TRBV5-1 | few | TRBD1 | TGCGCCAGCAGCCTGGGACAGAACTATGGCTACACCTTC | CASSLGQNYGYTF
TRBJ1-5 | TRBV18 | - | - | TGTGCCAGCTCACCACTTGGAAACGGCGGCCGCGCAAATCAGCCCCAGCATTTT | CASSPLGNGGRANQPQHF
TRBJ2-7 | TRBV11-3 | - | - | TGTGCCAGCAGCTTAGATGTAGGCTGGCAGCGAAGCTCCTACGAGCAGTACTTC | CASSLDVGWQRSSYEQYF
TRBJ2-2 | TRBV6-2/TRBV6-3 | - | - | TGTGCCAGCAGTCCAAGGACTGGGGACACCGGGGAGCTGTTTTTT | CASSPRTGDTGELFF
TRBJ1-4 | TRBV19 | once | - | TGTGCCAGTAGTAGCCGATTCCTCACAGGTGCAACTAATGAAAAACTGTTTTTT | CASSSRFLTGATNEKLFF
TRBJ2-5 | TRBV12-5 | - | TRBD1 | TGTGCTAGTGGTTTCGCCGGGACAGGGGCCGAGGGGGGAGGGACCCAGTACTTC | CASGFAGTGAEGGGTQYF
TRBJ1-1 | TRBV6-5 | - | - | TGTGCCAGCAGTCCCAGGGGCGGAAGTGAAGCTTTCTTT | CASSPRGGSEAFF
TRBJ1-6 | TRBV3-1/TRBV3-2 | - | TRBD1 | TGTGCCAGCAGCCAAGAGCATGGCGGGACAGGGGCCTCACCCCTCCACTTT | CASSQEHGGTGASPLHF